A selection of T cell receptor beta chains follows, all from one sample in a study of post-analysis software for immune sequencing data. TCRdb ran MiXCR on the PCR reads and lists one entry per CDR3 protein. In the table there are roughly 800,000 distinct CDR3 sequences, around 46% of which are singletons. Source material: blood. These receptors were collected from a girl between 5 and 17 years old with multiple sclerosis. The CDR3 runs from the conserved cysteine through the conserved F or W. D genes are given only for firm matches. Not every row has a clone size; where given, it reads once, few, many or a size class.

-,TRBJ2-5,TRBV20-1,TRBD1,CSARDKLGTGGWETQYF,TGCAGTGCTAGAGACAAGCTCGGTACAGGGGGATGGGAGACCCAGTACTTC
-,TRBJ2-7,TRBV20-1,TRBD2,CSANRLGLAPLEQYF,TGCAGTGCTAATAGGTTGGGACTAGCCCCTTTGGAGCAGTACTTC
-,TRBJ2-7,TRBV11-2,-,CVSSFGTLTSYEQYF,TGTGTCAGCAGCTTCGGGACTCTCACCTCCTACGAGCAGTACTTC
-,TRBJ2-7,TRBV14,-,CASSQVGARRATYEQYF,TGTGCCAGCAGCCAAGTGGGCGCTAGGCGAGCGACCTACGAGCAGTACTTC
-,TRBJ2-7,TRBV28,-,CASSVDRPYEQYF,TGTGCCAGCAGCGTGGACAGACCCTACGAGCAGTACTTC
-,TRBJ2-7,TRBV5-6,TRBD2,CASSLGLAGTDYEQYF,TGTGCCAGCAGCTTAGGACTAGCGGGAACTGACTACGAGCAGTACTTC
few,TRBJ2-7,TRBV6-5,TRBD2,CASSHLSGKVLSYEQYF,TGTGCCAGCAGTCACCTTAGCGGGAAGGTCCTCTCCTACGAGCAGTACTTC
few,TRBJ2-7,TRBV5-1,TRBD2,CASSFSGREFFYEQYF,TGCGCCAGCAGCTTTAGCGGGAGGGAGTTTTTCTACGAGCAGTACTTC
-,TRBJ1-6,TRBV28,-,CASSPPDRSLHF,TGTGCCAGCAGTCCGCCCGACAGATCCCTCCACTTT
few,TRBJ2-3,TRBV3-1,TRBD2,CASSQGSGTAYTQYF,TGTGCCAGCAGCCAAGGTAGCGGGACCGCTTATACGCAGTATTTT
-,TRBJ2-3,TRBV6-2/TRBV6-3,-,CASSRDRPTDTQYF,TGTGCCAGCAGCCGCGACAGACCCACAGATACGCAGTATTTT
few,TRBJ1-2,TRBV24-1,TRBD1,CATSAPVRDSAIYGYTF,TGTGCCACCAGTGCCCCCGTCCGGGACAGCGCAATCTATGGCTACACCTTC
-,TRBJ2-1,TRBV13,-,CASSLEGRAPINEQFF,TGTGCCAGCAGCTTAGAGGGACGGGCCCCCATCAATGAGCAGTTCTTC
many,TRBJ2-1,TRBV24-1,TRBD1,CATSDFRRAGQGLEQFF,TGTGCCACCAGTGATTTTCGCCGCGCTGGACAGGGCTTAGAGCAGTTCTTC
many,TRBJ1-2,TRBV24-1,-,CATSGGGAGYTF,TGTGCCACCAGTGGAGGAGGGGCTGGCTACACCTTC
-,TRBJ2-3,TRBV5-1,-,CASSLARETDTQYF,TGCGCCAGCAGCTTGGCTCGGGAGACAGATACGCAGTATTTT
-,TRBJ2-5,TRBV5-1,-,CASSLVGSSKETQYF,TGCGCCAGCAGCTTGGTGGGCAGCTCAAAAGAGACCCAGTACTTC
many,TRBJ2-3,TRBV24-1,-,CATSGRGPDTQYF,TGTGCCACCAGTGGCAGGGGACCCGATACGCAGTATTTT
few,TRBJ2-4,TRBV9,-,CASSPSTDAKNIQYF,TGTGCCAGCAGTCCCTCTACCGACGCCAAAAACATTCAGTACTTC
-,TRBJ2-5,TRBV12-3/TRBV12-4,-,CASSFGGMRNLETQYF,TGTGCCAGCAGTTTTGGTGGTATGAGGAATTTGGAGACCCAGTACTTC
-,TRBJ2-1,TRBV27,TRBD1,CASSTGVYEPQDEQFF,TGTGCCAGCTCGACAGGGGTCTACGAACCCCAAGATGAGCAGTTCTTC
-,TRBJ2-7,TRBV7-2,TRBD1,CASSSEGQTYEQYF,TGTGCCAGCAGCTCCGAGGGACAGACCTACGAGCAGTACTTC
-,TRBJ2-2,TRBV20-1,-,CSAREREKGNTGELFF,TGCAGTGCTAGGGAACGGGAGAAAGGGAACACCGGGGAGCTGTTTTTT
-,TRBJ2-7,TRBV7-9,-,CASSEQDYEQYF,TGTGCCAGCAGCGAACAGGACTACGAGCAGTACTTC
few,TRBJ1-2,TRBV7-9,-,CATPGLNIGGGYTF,TGTGCCACACCGGGCCTTAACATTGGTGGTGGCTACACCTTC
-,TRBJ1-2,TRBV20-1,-,CSARATAGGYTF,TGCAGTGCTAGAGCCACGGCCGGCGGCTACACCTTC
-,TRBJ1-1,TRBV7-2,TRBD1,CASSPRPTGTYEAFF,TGTGCCAGCAGCCCTCGACCGACAGGGACATATGAAGCTTTCTTT
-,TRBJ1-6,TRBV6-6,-,CASSSSLIDNSPLHF,TGTGCCAGCAGTTCGTCCTTAATCGATAATTCACCCCTCCACTTT
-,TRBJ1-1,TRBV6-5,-,CASGVPNTEAFF,TGTGCCAGCGGGGTCCCGAACACTGAAGCTTTCTTT
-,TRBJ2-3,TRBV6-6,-,CASRPRAQGGADTQYF,TGTGCCAGCAGACCTCGCGCGCAGGGGGGAGCAGATACGCAGTATTTT
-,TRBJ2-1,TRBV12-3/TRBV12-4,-,CASSFGGRNEQFF,TGTGCCAGCAGTTTTGGGGGTCGAAATGAGCAGTTCTTC
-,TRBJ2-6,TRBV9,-,CASSAGDSGFAGANVLTF,TGTGCCAGCAGCGCGGGAGACTCAGGATTTGCTGGGGCCAACGTCCTGACTTTC
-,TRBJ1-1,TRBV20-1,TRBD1,CSATQGFMNTEAFF,TGCAGTGCGACACAGGGGTTCATGAACACTGAAGCTTTCTTT